The TCR beta chain described here comes from a study of T-cell memory formation after mild COVID-19. Details on this clonotype: The antigen remains undetermined.

TCRdb re-analysed the 5' RACE reads in MiXCR, keeping a single row per CDR3 protein. The data show 210,000 or so distinct CDR3 sequences, roughly 27% seen once. Study-level points and caveats: Shrinking CD4+ clones were chiefly CM and EM; CD8+ ones were chiefly EMRA.

This TCR derives from an adult woman who had mild COVID-19 (a few samples of this study predate the infection). Cell type and time point are not known. The sample taken for sequencing was PBMCs or a T cell subset sorted from them (not recorded which).

CDR3 nucleotide sequence: TGTGCCAGCAGCCCAGACAACTACAATGAGCAGTTCTTC. Protein: CASSPDNYNEQFF. The chain has TRBV7-9 and TRBJ2-1; the D is unclear. Germline assignment: CDR1 SEHNR and CDR2 FQNEAQ (reference sequence). The germline V and J ends were trimmed by 5 bases and 3 bases, with 8 bases remaining between them. This CDR3 is 13 amino acids long.